These 23 T cell receptor beta chains share one sample of origin, sequenced in a study of CD8+CD57+ T cells in acquired aplastic anemia. CDR3 and TCR beta VDJ profiling relied on genomic DNA as the template. TCRdb re-analysed the reads in MiXCR, keeping a single row per CDR3 protein. The sample has around 180,000 distinct CDR3 sequences, under 75% seen once. Sequencing was done on a sample of sorted CD4+, CD8+, or CD8+CD57+ T cells (not recorded which) from PBMCs. These receptors were collected from a human donor in good health.

This clonotype has just a few counts. This CDR3 reads CASSAPGLGGWEQFF. In DNA form, the CDR3 reads TGTGCCAGCAGCGCCCCGGGACTAGGTGGCTGGGAGCAGTTCTTC. This chain joins TRBV2 and TRBJ2-1; TRBD2 matches 8 bases. The CDR3 runs to 15 residues. Germline assignment: CDR1 SNHLY and CDR2 FYNNEI. The V segment lost 6 bases and the J segment 10 bases; nucleotides outside the gene matches: 14. Drawing the rest from reference TRBV2 and TRBJ2-1, the complete variable domain is EPEVTQTPSHQVTQMGQEVILRCVPISNHLYFYWYRQILGQKVEFLVSFYNNEISEKSEIFDDQFSVERPDGSNFTLKIRSTKLEDSAMYFCASSAPGLGGWEQFFGPGTRLTVL.

This clonotype was seen many times. The V call is TRBV27, the J call TRBJ2-7; possible D gene TRBD2, 5 bases. V lost 0 bases and J lost 7, with 10 bases in between. Germline assignment: CDR1 MNHEY and CDR2 SMNVEV (reference sequence). This CDR3 has 13 residues. The CDR3 loop is CASSLSPGVEQYF. CDR3 in DNA: TGTGCCAGCAGTTTATCGCCCGGGGTTGAGCAGTACTTC.

This clonotype was recorded once. The rearrangement uses TRBV5-1 and TRBJ2-7; D might be TRBD1 (5 bases). This CDR3 contains 14 residues. Deletions cut 0 bases from V and 3 bases from J, with 10 bases between. The germline V gene encodes CDR1 SGHRS and CDR2 YFSETQ. CDR3 in amino acids: CASSLGWQGYEQYF. CDR3 DNA sequence: TGCGCCAGCAGCTTGGGGTGGCAGGGCTACGAGCAGTACTTC. Full variable domain (remainder filled in from reference TRBV5-1 and TRBJ2-7): KAGVTQTPRYLIKTRGQQVTLSCSPISGHRSVSWYQQTPGQGLQFLFEYFSETQRNKGNFPGRFSGRQFSNSRSEMNVSTLELGDSALYLCASSLGWQGYEQYFGPGTRLTVT.

V is TRBV7-2 and J is TRBJ2-7, with TRBD2 as a possible D gene (5 bases). CDR3 size: 16 residues. In germline, CDR1 is SGHTA, CDR2 FQGNSA. V lost 4 bases and J lost 2, with 18 bases in between. The CDR3 loop reads CASSSRDGELPYEQYF. The CDR3 DNA reads TGTGCCAGCAGCTCTCGAGACGGGGAGTTGCCCTACGAGCAGTACTTC.

The chain recombines TRBV20-1 with TRBJ2-5, with TRBD2 identical over 8 bases. The V and J ends lost 3 bases and 10 bases, in that order; junction bases with no gene match: 16. The CDR3 runs to 15 residues. Germline V gene data show CDR1 as DFQATT and CDR2 as SNEGSKA (reference sequence). Here the CDR3 reads CSASARASGPTIQYF. CDR3 DNA sequence: TGCAGTGCTAGCGCCAGGGCTAGCGGGCCGACTATCCAGTACTTC.

V and J are TRBV12-3 or TRBV12-4 and TRBJ2-1, with D possibly matching TRBD2 (7 bases). Trimming took off 6 bases at V and 2 bases at J, with 17 bases between the two ends. The CDR3 has 16 residues. The CDR3 DNA reads TGTGCCAGCAGCGTAGAGTTGGGGGGGCCCTACAATGAGCAGTTCTTC. Translation: CASSVELGGPYNEQFF.

This chain connects TRBV10-1 to TRBJ2-7; tentatively, D is TRBD1 (6 bases). The V gene lost 0 bases and the J gene lost 4 bases, with 13 bases spanning the gap. Germline CDR1 WNHNN, CDR2 SYGVQD (reference sequence). The CDR3 loop spans 15 amino acids. This CDR3 reads CASSESGQIPYEQYF. DNA for the CDR3: TGCGCCAGCAGTGAGTCAGGACAGATACCATACGAGCAGTACTTC.

Ten or more counts support this clonotype. V is TRBV6-5 and J is TRBJ2-2; D possibly corresponds to TRBD2 (5 bases). Germline-derived CDR1 and CDR2 are MNHEY and SVGAGI. The CDR3 sequence is 13 residues long. Trimming stripped 0 bases from V and 6 bases from J, with 5 bases between. CDR3 residues: CASSYSRAGELFF. The CDR3 DNA reads TGTGCCAGCAGTTACTCGAGGGCCGGGGAGCTGTTTTTT.

The gene calls are TRBV20-1 and TRBJ1-1; D unclear. CDR1 and CDR2 (germline): DFQATT, SNEGSKA (reference sequence). There are 14 residues in the CDR3. DNA of the CDR3: TGCAGCGCCCCCGTCCCCTCACTTAACACTGAAGCTTTCTTT. Translated: CSAPVPSLNTEAFF.

The chain links TRBV6-2 or TRBV6-3 to TRBJ1-1; D perhaps matches TRBD1 (5 bases). This CDR3 region has 14 residues. Germline lookup yields CDR1 MNHEY and CDR2 SVGEGT. V was clipped by 3 bases and J by 1 base, with 9 bases between them. CDR3 amino acids: CASSYSGANTEAFF. The CDR3 nucleotides read TGTGCCAGCAGTTATTCTGGGGCGAACACTGAAGCTTTCTTT.

This clonotype was seen ten or more times. The chain joins TRBV11-1 to TRBJ2-7; D tentatively fits TRBD1 or TRBD2 (5 bases each). V was shortened by 3 bases and J by 0 bases, with 15 bases between the two germline ends. Germline values: CDR1 SGHAT, CDR2 FQDESV (reference sequence). The CDR3 is 16 amino acids. This chain's CDR3 is CASSLAVGTYSYEQYF. CDR3 DNA: TGTGCCAGCAGCTTGGCGGTCGGGACCTACTCCTACGAGCAGTACTTC. Variable domain in full (rest from reference TRBV11-1 and TRBJ2-7): EAEVAQSPRYKITEKSQAVAFWCDPISGHATLYWYRQILGQGPELLVQFQDESVVDDSQLPKDRFSAERLKGVDSTLKIQPAELGDSAMYLCASSLAVGTYSYEQYFGPGTRLTVT.

The chain is built from TRBV10-3 and TRBJ1-6; D is possibly TRBD1 (6 bases). V was clipped by 4 bases and J by 3 bases, with 10 bases between them. The CDR3 consists of 15 residues. The germline V gene has CDR1 ENHRY and CDR2 SYGVKD. The chain's CDR3 is CAISVGGGYNSPLHF. The CDR3 DNA follows: TGTGCCATCAGTGTTGGAGGGGGCTATAATTCACCCCTCCACTTT.

In this sample, this clonotype turned up a few times. The chain joins TRBV2 to TRBJ1-5; tentative D call: TRBD1 (6 bases). The germline V gene encodes CDR1 SNHLY and CDR2 FYNNEI. V lost 6 bases to trimming and J lost 3 bases, with 15 bases between them. The CDR3 extends over 15 amino acids. This CDR3 reads CASRGVRGNNQPQHF. As DNA, the CDR3 is TGTGCCAGCAGAGGCGTCAGGGGAAACAATCAGCCCCAGCATTTT.

The V gene is TRBV7-9, the J gene TRBJ2-1, with TRBD2 matching 8 bases. The length of the CDR3 is 15 residues. The germline CDR1 and CDR2 sequences are SEHNR and FQNEAQ (reference sequence). V was clipped by 5 bases and J by 8 bases; unmatched bases: 11. The CDR3 DNA is TGTGCCAGCAGCCCGGGACTAGGGGGGATGGATGAGCAGTTCTTC. Translating gives CASSPGLGGMDEQFF.

The V gene is TRBV7-3, the J gene TRBJ2-1; 8 bases align to TRBD2. After removal of 5 bases from V and 4 bases from J, the junction contained 7 bases not matched to a gene. Germline V lookup: CDR1 SGHTA, CDR2 FQGTGA. The CDR3 runs to 15 residues. For the CDR3, the DNA is TGTGCCAGCAGCACAGGACTAGCCCAATACAATGAGCAGTTCTTC. Translated: CASSTGLAQYNEQFF.

The rearrangement links TRBV20-1 to TRBJ2-5; a possible D gene is TRBD2 (5 bases). In germline, CDR1 is DFQATT, CDR2 SNEGSKA (reference sequence). The V and J ends lost 6 bases and 2 bases respectively, with 13 bases between them. The CDR3 spans 13 residues. CDR3 in amino acids: CSAKRPGQETQYF. CDR3 nucleotide sequence: TGCAGTGCGAAAAGACCGGGGCAAGAGACCCAGTACTTC.

In regard to this clonotype: One junction end does not reproduce the germline sequence, and a read error may be involved. The gene calls are TRBV5-1 and TRBJ1-6, with 8 bases identical to TRBD1. The germline CDR1 and CDR2 sequences are SGHRS and YFSETQ. This CDR3 has 16 amino acids. The CDR3 DNA reads TGCGCCATCAGCCTATGGACAGGGCTATCCGCTTCACCCCTCCACTTT. Its protein product is CAISLWTGLSASPLHF.

This clonotype was detected ten times or more. The CDR3 bases are TGTGCCTGGAGTACCCAGGTCGGGTACGAGCAGTACTTC. This gives the protein CAWSTQVGYEQYF. V and J are TRBV30 and TRBJ2-7; no reliable D call. This CDR3 spans 13 amino acids. Looked up from germline, CDR1 is GTSNPN and CDR2 is SVGIG (reference sequence). V shed 2 bases and J shed 4 bases, with 12 bases lying between them.

The chain recombines TRBV15 with TRBJ1-1; D gene ambiguous. Germline values: CDR1 LNHNV, CDR2 YYDKDF (reference sequence). The ends were cut back, 0 bases at V and 1 base at J, with 3 bases in the middle. This CDR3 has 13 residues. Here the CDR3 reads CATSRESNTEAFF. The CDR3 DNA is TGTGCCACCAGCAGAGAGTCGAACACTGAAGCTTTCTTT.

This chain joins TRBV10-3 and TRBJ1-1; the match to TRBD1 covers 11 bases. Germline V gives CDR1 ENHRY, CDR2 SYGVKD. The J segment lost 4 bases and the V segment lost 9 bases, leaving 13 bases of the junction unmatched. The CDR3 covers 16 residues. The DNA for the CDR3 is TGTGCCATTCGGACCGGGACAGGGGGTTTTGGCACTGAAGCTTTCTTT. Its protein product is CAIRTGTGGFGTEAFF.

This sequence joins TRBV20-1 and TRBJ2-5, with a possible D match to TRBD1 (8 bases). The J call may not be correct, given that the DNA end is closer to TRBJ2-7. This CDR3 spans 15 amino acids. From germline, CDR1 is DFQATT and CDR2 SNEGSKA (reference sequence). The CDR3 loop reads CSARERTGRAYEQYF. DNA for the CDR3: TGCAGTGCTAGAGAAAGGACAGGGAGGGCCTACGAGCAGTACTTC.

The rearrangement links TRBV19 to TRBJ2-1; 9 bases align to TRBD1. The CDR3 is 15 residues long. The trim removed 6 bases at V and 12 bases at J, leaving 15 bases unmatched. The germline V gene has CDR1 LNHDA and CDR2 SQIVND (reference sequence). The CDR3: CASSPRDRVWDWQFF. CDR3 nucleotides: TGTGCCAGTAGCCCCCGGGACAGGGTTTGGGATTGGCAGTTCTTC.

The chain couples TRBV7-2 to TRBJ2-7; 12 nucleotides agree with TRBD2. J lost 6 bases, V lost 5 bases, and 5 bases had no gene match. The CDR3 is made up of 14 amino acids. Germline V lookup: CDR1 SGHTA, CDR2 FQGNSA. The CDR3 protein is CASSPGLAGIEQYF. DNA for the CDR3: TGTGCCAGCAGCCCAGGACTAGCGGGAATCGAGCAGTACTTC.